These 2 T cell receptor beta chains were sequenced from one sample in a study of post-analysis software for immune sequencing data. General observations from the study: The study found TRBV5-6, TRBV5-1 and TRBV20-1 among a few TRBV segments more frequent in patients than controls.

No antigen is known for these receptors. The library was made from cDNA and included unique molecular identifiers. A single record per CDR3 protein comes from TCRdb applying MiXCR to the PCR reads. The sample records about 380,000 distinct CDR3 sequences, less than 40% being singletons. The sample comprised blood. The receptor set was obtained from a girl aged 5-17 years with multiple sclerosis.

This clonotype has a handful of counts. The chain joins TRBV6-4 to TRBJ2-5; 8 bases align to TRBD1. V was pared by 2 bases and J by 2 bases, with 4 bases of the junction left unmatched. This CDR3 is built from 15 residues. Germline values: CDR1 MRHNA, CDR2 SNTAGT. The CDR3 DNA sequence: TGTGCCAGCAGTGACGCTTGGACAGGGCAAGAGACCCAGTACTTC. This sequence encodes CASSDAWTGQETQYF.

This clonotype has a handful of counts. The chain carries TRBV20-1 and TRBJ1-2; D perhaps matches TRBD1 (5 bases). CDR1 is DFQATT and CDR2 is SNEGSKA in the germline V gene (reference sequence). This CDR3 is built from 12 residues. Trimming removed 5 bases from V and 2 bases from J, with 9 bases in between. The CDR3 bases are TGCAGTGCTGTCGGGACGAACTATGGCTACACCTTC. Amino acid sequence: CSAVGTNYGYTF.